Given below is one TCR beta chain in context. Its antigen is unknown. This sample is part of a study of molecular identifiers for immune sequencing clone quantification. General observations from the study: It was shown that clones above 20 RNA copies held over 98% of effector molecules, but under 1% in naive cells.

Germline assignment: CDR1 MNHEY and CDR2 SMNVEV (reference sequence). The length of the CDR3 is 12 residues. Trimming left V 2 bases short and J 13 bases short, with 9 bases between. TCRdb reprocessed the PCR reads via MiXCR and lists one record per CDR3 protein. Of approximately 590,000 distinct CDR3 sequences in the sample, about 25% were seen once. The rearrangement uses TRBV27 and TRBJ1-6; weak D call: TRBD1 (5 bases). The sequence came from a human donor in good health. Some libraries in this study had Jurkat cell RNA spiked in. Sequencing was done on a sample of naive CD8+ T cells from blood, with Jurkat cell RNA spiked in. Subset defined: FACS-sorted CD8+CD4-CCR7+CD45RA+ naive T cells. The CDR3 coding sequence is TGTGCCAGCAGTTTACAGGGCCTCCCCCTCCACTTT. Translating gives CASSLQGLPLHF.